The 21 T cell receptor beta chains below all came from one sample that was sequenced in a study of T cell responses to AZD1222 COVID-19 vaccine. The method was immunoSEQ multiplex PCR; TCRdb's version includes in-frame clones alone and lacks a portion of them. This sample has 100,000 to 120,000 clones; roughly nine tenths occur once, and the top ten carry about 3%. The input for sequencing was peripheral blood, taken on day 0 of AZD1222 vaccination. The receptors here all came from an adult in good health.

V usage is TRBV3-1 (or the pseudogene TRBV3-2) and J usage is TRBJ1-1, with a possible D match to TRBD1 (6 bases). The CDR3 length is 14 residues. Germline V gene lookup returns CDR1 LGHDT and CDR2 YNNKEL (reference sequence). Between the trimmed V and J ends, which lost 8 bases and 5 bases, there was a span of 18 bases. CDR3 loop: CASGFRQVRTEAFF. CDR3 nucleotides: TGTGCCAGCGGATTTAGACAGGTGCGGACTGAAGCTTTCTTT.

V usage is TRBV3-1 (or the pseudogene TRBV3-2) and J usage is TRBJ2-1; 14 bases agree with TRBD2. J lost 8 bases, V lost 4 bases, and 7 bases had no gene match. The CDR3 is made up of 16 amino acids. Germline V gives CDR1 LGHDT, CDR2 YNNKEL (reference sequence). This CDR3 is CASSRQTSGRVDEQFF. CDR3 coding DNA: TGTGCCAGCAGCCGCCAGACTAGCGGGAGGGTCGATGAGCAGTTCTTC.

The CDR3 DNA reads as TGTGCCAGCAGCTTGAGGCGAAACCAAGAGACCCAGTACTTC. It yields the protein CASSLRRNQETQYF. This sequence joins TRBV7-2 and TRBJ2-5, with D uncertain. Germline CDR1 is SGHTA and CDR2 is FQGNSA. V was clipped by 3 bases and J by 0 bases, with 8 bases between them. The CDR3 sequence is 14 residues long.

V and J are TRBV29-1 and TRBJ1-2; no clear D gene. This CDR3 is 14 amino acids long. CDR1 is SQVTM, CDR2 ANQGSEA, per germline. Trimming took 3 bases from V and 4 from J, leaving 15 bases between them. CDR3 residues: CSVESGSTFYGYTF. Written as DNA, the CDR3 is TGCAGCGTTGAGAGCGGGTCGACCTTCTATGGCTACACCTTC. Full variable domain (outside the CDR3, taken from reference TRBV29-1 and TRBJ1-2): SAVISQKPSRDICQRGTSLTIQCQVDSQVTMMFWYRQQPGQSLTLIATANQGSEATYESGFVIDKFPISRPNLTFSTLTVSNMSPEDSSIYLCSVESGSTFYGYTFGSGTRLTVV.

The V and J genes are TRBV19 and TRBJ1-1; D is uncertain. CDR1 and CDR2 (germline): LNHDA, SQIVND (reference sequence). The V gene lost 8 bases and the J gene lost 8 bases, with 9 bases spanning the gap. The CDR3 runs to 10 residues. Here the CDR3 DNA reads TGTGCCAGTTACGGCTCGGAAGCTTTCTTT. This gives the protein CASYGSEAFF.

The V call is TRBV28, the J call TRBJ1-2; no firm D call. Germline assignment: CDR1 MDHEN and CDR2 SYDVKM. The CDR3 is 11 amino acids. Deletions cut 6 bases from V and 4 bases from J, with 6 bases between. CDR3 in amino acids: CASRFPYGYTF. CDR3 DNA: TGTGCCAGCAGATTTCCCTATGGCTACACCTTC.

This sequence joins TRBV11-2 and TRBJ1-1, with D hard to call. CDR1 SGHAT and CDR2 FQNNGV come from the germline V gene. V was pared by 5 bases and J by 0 bases, with 7 bases between. CDR3 length equals 13 residues. CDR3 DNA: TGTGCCAGCAGCGGATCTATGAACACTGAAGCTTTCTTT. Its protein product is CASSGSMNTEAFF.

The chain recombines TRBV9 with TRBJ2-7; 11 bases are shared with TRBD1. The CDR3 sequence is 15 residues long. V trimming: 2 bases; J trimming: 6 bases; junction bases outside the gene matches: 7. The germline CDR1 and CDR2 sequences are SGDLS and YYNGEE. DNA for the CDR3: TGTGCCAGCAGCGTCGGGACAGGGGGTCTAGGCGAGCAGTACTTC. It specifies CASSVGTGGLGEQYF.

The gene calls are TRBV28 and TRBJ1-2, with D unresolved. Looked up from germline, CDR1 is MDHEN and CDR2 is SYDVKM. The CDR3 spans 12 residues. V lost 0 bases, J lost 8 bases, and 7 bases lay in between. The CDR3 DNA reads TGTGCCAGCAGTTTATGGGAGAGGGGCTACACCTTC. Residues: CASSLWERGYTF.

The chain employs TRBV30 and TRBJ1-5, with D maybe TRBD1 (6 bases). Germline values: CDR1 GTSNPN, CDR2 SVGIG (reference sequence). V lost 4 bases to trimming and J lost 6 bases, with 13 bases between them. The CDR3 length is 13 residues. DNA of the CDR3: TGTGCCTGGACAGGGGCGGGAGGTCAGCCCCAGCATTTT. Its translation is CAWTGAGGQPQHF.

The chain couples TRBV5-1 to TRBJ1-1; possibly TRBD1 for D (6 bases). V was trimmed by 6 bases and J by 3 bases, leaving 12 bases between them. This CDR3 spans 13 amino acids. Germline lookup yields CDR1 SGHRS and CDR2 YFSETQ. CDR3 sequence (DNA): TGCGCCAGCAACAACAGGGTGGACACTGAAGCTTTCTTT. Translating it yields CASNNRVDTEAFF.

This clone has just one count. The rearrangement joins TRBV3-1 (or the pseudogene TRBV3-2) to TRBJ1-6; D remains unclear. The germline V gene encodes CDR1 LGHDT and CDR2 YNNKEL (reference sequence). Deletions cut 0 bases from V and 8 bases from J, with 35 bases between. The CDR3 runs 23 residues. Here the CDR3 reads CASSQDPNSRSFHRGLSDSPLHF. CDR3 nucleotides: TGTGCCAGCAGCCAAGATCCTAATAGCCGGTCCTTCCACCGTGGGTTAAGCGATTCACCCCTCCACTTT.

This clone was seen just once. The chain links TRBV18 to TRBJ1-6; D gene unclear. The V and J ends lost 1 base and 8 bases respectively, with 9 bases between them. Germline values: CDR1 KGHSH, CDR2 LQKENI. CDR3 length: 14 residues. The CDR3 here is CASSPRVRDSPLHF. CDR3 DNA sequence: TGTGCCAGCTCACCACGGGTCCGGGATTCACCCCTCCACTTT.

This rearrangement joins TRBV5-1 to TRBJ2-1, with D unresolved. CDR1 is SGHRS and CDR2 is YFSETQ in the germline V gene. CDR3 length: 15 amino acids. V dropped 4 bases and J dropped 0 bases, with 11 bases sitting between them. The CDR3 DNA reads TGCGCCAGCAGCCCCGAGATCCACTCCTACAATGAGCAGTTCTTC. Amino acid sequence: CASSPEIHSYNEQFF. The entire variable domain, with the rest obtained from reference TRBV5-1 and TRBJ2-1, is as follows: KAGVTQTPRYLIKTRGQQVTLSCSPISGHRSVSWYQQTPGQGLQFLFEYFSETQRNKGNFPGRFSGRQFSNSRSEMNVSTLELGDSALYLCASSPEIHSYNEQFFGPGTRLTVL.

The rearrangement joins TRBV19 to TRBJ1-4; TRBD1 might be the D (6 bases). This CDR3 contains 14 residues. Between the trimmed V and J ends, which lost 8 bases and 8 bases, there was a span of 18 bases. Per the germline V gene, CDR1 is LNHDA and CDR2 is SQIVND (reference sequence). The CDR3 DNA follows: TGTGCCAGTCATCTATCGACAGGTCGCGAAAAACTGTTTTTT. Translating gives CASHLSTGREKLFF.

This chain connects TRBV3-1 (or the pseudogene TRBV3-2) to TRBJ2-3, with D possibly called TRBD1 or TRBD2 (7 bases each). Trimming left V 2 bases short and J 6 bases short, with 9 bases between. The CDR3 runs to 13 residues. The germline V gene has CDR1 LGHDT and CDR2 YNNKEL (reference sequence). For the CDR3, the DNA is TGTGCCAGCAGCCAACAGGGGGGGGATACGCAGTATTTT. Protein: CASSQQGGDTQYF.

V is TRBV6-5 and J is TRBJ2-1; 9 nucleotides agree with TRBD1. Germline V lookup: CDR1 MNHEY, CDR2 SVGAGI. Unmatched junction bases numbered 5, after V lost 6 bases and J lost 2 bases. The CDR3 runs 15 residues. CDR3 DNA: TGTGCCAGCAGCCAGGGGGACAGGGCCTACAATGAGCAGTTCTTC. This encodes CASSQGDRAYNEQFF.

The chain carries TRBV9 and TRBJ1-1, with a weak D call TRBD1 (5 bases). CDR3 size: 13 residues. Germline V lookup: CDR1 SGDLS, CDR2 YYNGEE. Trimming pared 2 bases from V and 3 bases from J, leaving 8 bases between. DNA of the CDR3: TGTGCCAGCAGCGTCAGGGTTTACACTGAAGCTTTCTTT. Amino acid sequence: CASSVRVYTEAFF.

This chain links TRBV3-1 (or the pseudogene TRBV3-2) with TRBJ2-5, with TRBD1 identical over 7 bases. Germline V CDR1 and CDR2: LGHDT, YNNKEL (reference sequence). This CDR3 comprises 14 residues. J was trimmed by 7 bases and V by 6 bases; bases with no gene match: 11. CDR3 DNA: TGTGCCAGCAGGCTGCCAGGGGGACGAGGGACCCAGTACTTC. Its protein is CASRLPGGRGTQYF.

The V gene is TRBV7-9, the J gene TRBJ2-2; no firm D call. The CDR3 loop spans 13 amino acids. Germline V gene sequence: CDR1 SEHNR, CDR2 FQNEAQ (reference sequence). Between the trimmed V and J ends, which lost 5 bases and 7 bases, there was a span of 11 bases. CDR3 nucleotide sequence: TGTGCCAGCAGCCTATCATCGAACGGGGAGCTGTTTTTT. This sequence encodes CASSLSSNGELFF.

The rearrangement joins TRBV7-2 to TRBJ2-4; D unresolved. Germline CDR1 and CDR2: SGHTA and FQGNSA. The length of the CDR3 is 13 residues. V dropped 1 base and J dropped 4 bases, with 5 bases sitting between them. The CDR3 loop is CASSLGGKNIQYF. The CDR3 nucleotides are TGTGCCAGCAGCTTAGGGGGTAAAAACATTCAGTACTTC.